This T cell receptor (beta chain) originates from a study of cytomegalovirus exposure and HLA in healthy donors. Study-wide results and limits: Researchers reported that a few CMV-associated chains were confirmed in vitro as CMV antigen-specific. Subsequent analysis of the 100 to 150 validation repertoires found a tendency for first-cohort TCR clusters to co-occur. It was approximately 160 TCR beta chains that were listed as cytomegalovirus-associated.

Repertoires were generated with immunoSEQ multiplex PCR, while TCRdb's copy carries only in-frame clones and drops some. The table lists roughly 310,000 clones, approximately 86% of them singletons, with roughly 0.88% in the top ten. The sample holds a few counts of this clone. No antigen is known for it. This CDR3 is built from 14 residues. J lost 0 bases, V lost 3 bases, and 2 bases had no gene match. Germline-derived CDR1 and CDR2 are SNHLY and FYNNEI. This receptor was obtained from a young man in good health and CMV-seronegative. This chain uses TRBV2 with TRBJ2-7; the match to TRBD2 covers 7 bases. Sequencing was carried out using PBMCs. The CDR3, as DNA: TGTGCCAGCAGTGACAAGCGGGGCTCCTACGAGCAGTACTTC. Amino acid sequence: CASSDKRGSYEQYF.